These 20 T cell receptor beta chains share one sample of origin, sequenced in a study of blood T cell repertoires in COVID-19. Profiling relied on immunoSEQ multiplex PCR, and the TCRdb table lists in-frame clones only, not all of them. The table shows 40,000 to 60,000 clones, with approximately 87% occurring only once. Sequencing was done on a sample of peripheral blood. The receptor set was obtained from an older woman with acute or convalescent COVID-19.

V and J are TRBV19 and TRBJ1-6, with D hard to call. CDR1 LNHDA and CDR2 SQIVND come from the germline V gene (reference sequence). CDR3 length equals 14 residues. Trimming took off 3 bases at V and 4 bases at J, with 7 bases between the two ends. The CDR3 sequence: CASSMGQYNSPLHF. In DNA, the CDR3 is TGTGCCAGTAGTATGGGCCAGTATAATTCACCCCTCCACTTT.

This chain uses TRBV29-1 with TRBJ2-5, with 7 bases aligning to TRBD1. Germline CDR1 and CDR2: SQVTM and ANQGSEA. The CDR3 is 12 amino acids. J gave up 2 bases and V 6 bases, and 3 bases lay outside the gene matches. Here the CDR3 reads CSVGGQQETQYF. DNA for the CDR3: TGCAGCGTAGGGGGACAGCAAGAGACCCAGTACTTC.

This clone appeared once. The chain links TRBV7-9 to TRBJ1-2; maybe TRBD1 (6 bases). Germline V gene lookup returns CDR1 SEHNR and CDR2 FQNEAQ (reference sequence). Trimming took 5 bases from V and 4 from J, leaving 20 bases between them. The CDR3 length is 16 residues. The CDR3 sequence: CASSDSQGQLFYGYTF. The DNA for the CDR3 is TGTGCCAGCAGCGATTCACAGGGACAACTCTTCTATGGCTACACCTTC.

There are a few counts of this clone. The genes are TRBV19 and TRBJ2-2, with 7 bases aligning to TRBD1. V trimming: 8 bases; J trimming: 6 bases; junction bases outside the gene matches: 12. Germline CDR1 is LNHDA and CDR2 is SQIVND (reference sequence). The CDR3 has 15 amino acids. In DNA form, the CDR3 reads TGTGCCAGTGCTATCCCCGGGACAGTGGCCGGGGAGCTGTTTTTT. Amino acids: CASAIPGTVAGELFF. Combining the CDR3 with reference TRBV19 and TRBJ2-2 gives the whole variable domain DGGITQSPKYLFRKEGQNVTLSCEQNLNHDAMYWYRQDPGQGLRLIYYSQIVNDFQKGDIAEGYSVSREKKESFPLTVTSAQKNPTAFYLCASAIPGTVAGELFFGEGSRLTVL.

The CDR3 DNA follows: TGCGCCAGCAGCTCGGCGGTGAGTGTAAGCACAGATACGCAGTATTTT. It is translated as CASSSAVSVSTDTQYF. The gene calls are TRBV5-1 and TRBJ2-3; no firm D call. The CDR3 sequence is 16 residues long. The germline CDR1 and CDR2 sequences are SGHRS and YFSETQ. V lost 3 bases and J lost 0, with 14 bases in between. Looking up the rest from reference TRBV5-1 and TRBJ2-3 gives the full variable domain: KAGVTQTPRYLIKTRGQQVTLSCSPISGHRSVSWYQQTPGQGLQFLFEYFSETQRNKGNFPGRFSGRQFSNSRSEMNVSTLELGDSALYLCASSSAVSVSTDTQYFGPGTRLTVL.

In this sample, this clone turned up a few times. This chain links TRBV29-1 with TRBJ2-1, with 8 bases identical to TRBD2. The V segment lost 2 bases and the J segment 8 bases; nucleotides outside the gene matches: 5. The germline CDR1 and CDR2 sequences are SQVTM and ANQGSEA. The CDR3 contains 13 residues. The CDR3 region has the DNA TGCAGCGTTGAATACAGCGGGAGTGATGAGCAGTTCTTC. It is translated as CSVEYSGSDEQFF.

This chain joins TRBV27 and TRBJ2-5, with 12 positions matching TRBD1. The CDR3 contains 15 residues. The V gene's germline CDR1 is MNHEY and CDR2 SMNVEV (reference sequence). With 6 bases clipped from V and 7 bases from J, the junction kept 9 bases outside the gene matches. The CDR3 DNA sequence: TGTGCCAGCAGAGGGACAGGGGGCGTACTAGCGACCCAGTACTTC. Translation gives CASRGTGGVLATQYF.

The chain has TRBV6-6 and TRBJ2-5; the match to TRBD2 covers 12 bases. The CDR3 has 16 residues. The germline V gene has CDR1 MNHNY and CDR2 SVGAGI (reference sequence). The J segment lost 5 bases and the V segment lost 5 bases, leaving 9 bases of the junction unmatched. The DNA of the CDR3 is TGTGCCAGCAGTCGACTAGCGGGAGACCTGGGGGAGACCCAGTACTTC. Translating it yields CASSRLAGDLGETQYF.

The chain uses TRBV27 and TRBJ1-4; unclear D gene. V was trimmed by 7 bases and J by 0 bases, leaving 9 bases between them. Germline V lookup: CDR1 MNHEY, CDR2 SMNVEV (reference sequence). The CDR3 length is 14 residues. The CDR3 sequence is CASTNSATNEKLFF. The CDR3 nucleotides are TGTGCCAGCACCAACAGTGCAACTAATGAAAAACTGTTTTTT.

This clone showed up just a few times. This chain joins TRBV3-1 (or the pseudogene TRBV3-2) and TRBJ2-1; perhaps TRBD1 as D (5 bases). The ends were cut back, 0 bases at V and 4 bases at J, with 19 bases in the middle. CDR1 and CDR2 (germline): LGHDT, YNNKEL (reference sequence). CDR3 length: 18 residues. CDR3 amino acids: CASSQDSLWGGEYNEQFF. CDR3 DNA sequence: TGTGCCAGCAGCCAAGATTCCCTTTGGGGCGGAGAATACAATGAGCAGTTCTTC.

The sample holds a few counts of this clone. The genes are TRBV7-8 and TRBJ2-7; D unclear. Germline V lookup: CDR1 SGHVS, CDR2 FQNEAQ. V shed 3 bases and J shed 2 bases, with 2 bases lying between them. The CDR3 sequence is 11 residues long. The CDR3 spells CASSFTYEQYF. In nucleotides, the CDR3 is TGTGCCAGCAGCTTCACCTACGAGCAGTACTTC. The whole variable domain, remainder taken from reference TRBV7-8 and TRBJ2-7, is GAGVSQSPRYKVAKRGQDVALRCDPISGHVSLFWYQQALGQGPEFLTYFQNEAQLDKSGLPSDRFFAERPEGSVSTLKIQRTQQEDSAVYLCASSFTYEQYFGPGTRLTVT.

As DNA, the CDR3 is TGTGCCAGCAGACCGGGATTCCCCGGGGGATATGGCTACACCTTC. Translated: CASRPGFPGGYGYTF. The rearrangement joins TRBV6-6 to TRBJ1-2; perhaps TRBD1 as D (5 bases). Trimming shortened V by 6 bases and J by 5 bases, and 19 bases separated the two germline ends. Germline V gene data show CDR1 as MNHNY and CDR2 as SVGAGI (reference sequence). This CDR3 region has 15 residues.

This clone came up once. The CDR3, as DNA: TGTGCCAGCAGTTTAGGGGGACTAGCGGGGGAGTTCTTC. It codes for CASSLGGLAGEFF. The rearrangement links TRBV12-3 or TRBV12-4 to TRBJ2-1; the match to TRBD2 covers 14 bases. The V and J ends lost 1 base and 14 bases, in that order; junction bases with no gene match: 1. The CDR3 loop spans 13 amino acids.

This clone has just a few counts. The chain carries TRBV5-4 and TRBJ2-3; no clear D. The CDR3 sequence is 11 residues long. V lost 2 bases, J lost 8 bases, and 6 bases lay in between. Germline V CDR1 and CDR2: SGHNT, YYREEE (reference sequence). The DNA for the CDR3 is TGTGCCAGCAGCTTCGGAGCTACGCAGTATTTT. Its protein is CASSFGATQYF.

This clone was seen only a few times. The V gene is TRBV5-1, the J gene TRBJ2-1; 10 bases fit TRBD1. V gave up 7 bases and J gave up 3 bases; unmatched junction bases: 7. The CDR3 extends over 15 amino acids. Germline CDR1 and CDR2: SGHRS and YFSETQ. This CDR3 reads CASRGGTGVYNEQFF. CDR3 bases: TGCGCCAGCCGCGGCGGGACAGGGGTCTACAATGAGCAGTTCTTC.

The chain links TRBV19 to TRBJ1-1; 8 nucleotides match TRBD1. V was pared by 6 bases and J by 1 base, with 10 bases of the junction left unmatched. This CDR3 is 16 amino acids long. Germline-derived CDR1 and CDR2 are LNHDA and SQIVND (reference sequence). CDR3 sequence: CASRNRGGLKNTEAFF. CDR3 DNA: TGTGCCAGTAGGAACAGGGGGGGACTAAAGAACACTGAAGCTTTCTTT.

This clone was counted between two and nine times. V and J are TRBV21-1 and TRBJ2-7; the table's D call, TRBD1, has no DNA check behind it. TRBV21-1 is deemed a pseudogene. The CDR3 has 13 residues. This chain's CDR3 is CASSKADRGEQYF. For the CDR3, the DNA is TGTGCCAGCAGCAAAGCGGACAGGGGGGAGCAGTACTTC.

This chain joins TRBV29-1 and TRBJ2-5; 10 bases fit TRBD2. Germline values: CDR1 SQVTM, CDR2 ANQGSEA. The V gene end was trimmed by 6 bases and the J gene end by 4 bases; junction bases not matched to a gene: 5. The CDR3 loop spans 13 amino acids. CDR3 sequence: CSVSGGASETQYF. CDR3 bases: TGCAGCGTAAGCGGGGGGGCGTCAGAGACCCAGTACTTC.

The V and J genes are TRBV7-2 and TRBJ2-5, with 12 bases that match TRBD2. J gave up 6 bases and V 1 base, and 9 bases lay outside the gene matches. The CDR3 contains 17 residues. From germline, CDR1 is SGHTA and CDR2 FQGNSA. Here the CDR3 DNA reads TGTGCCAGCAGCTTAGGTGCTAGCGGGAGGGCCTCGAAGACCCAGTACTTC. Its translation is CASSLGASGRASKTQYF.

The J gene is TRBJ1-6, the V gene TRBV5-6; D uncertain. The germline CDR1 and CDR2 sequences are SGHDT and YYEEEE. V was cut by 0 bases and J by 7 bases, with 11 bases left in between. The CDR3 contains 15 residues. CDR3 region: CASSLGSLENSPLHF. The DNA for the CDR3 is TGTGCCAGCAGCTTGGGGTCGCTAGAAAATTCACCCCTCCACTTT. Supplemented by reference TRBV5-6 and TRBJ1-6, the full variable domain reads DAGVTQSPTHLIKTRGQQVTLRCSPKSGHDTVSWYQQALGQGPQFIFQYYEEEERQRGNFPDRFSGHQFPNYSSELNVNALLLGDSALYLCASSLGSLENSPLHFGNGTRLTVT.